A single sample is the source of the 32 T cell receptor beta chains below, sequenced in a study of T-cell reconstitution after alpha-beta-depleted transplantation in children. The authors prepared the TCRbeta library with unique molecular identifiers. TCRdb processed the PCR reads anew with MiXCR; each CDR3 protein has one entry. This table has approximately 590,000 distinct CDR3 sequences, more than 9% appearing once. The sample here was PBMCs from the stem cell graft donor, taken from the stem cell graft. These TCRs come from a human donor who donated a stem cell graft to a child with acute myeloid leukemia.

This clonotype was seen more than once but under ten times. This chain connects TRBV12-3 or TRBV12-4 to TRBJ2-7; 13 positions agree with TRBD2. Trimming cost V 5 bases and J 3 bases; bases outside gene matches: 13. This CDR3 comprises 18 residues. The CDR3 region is CASSPRGLAGFTVYEQYF. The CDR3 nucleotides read TGTGCCAGCAGTCCGAGGGGACTAGCGGGATTTACCGTCTACGAGCAGTACTTC.

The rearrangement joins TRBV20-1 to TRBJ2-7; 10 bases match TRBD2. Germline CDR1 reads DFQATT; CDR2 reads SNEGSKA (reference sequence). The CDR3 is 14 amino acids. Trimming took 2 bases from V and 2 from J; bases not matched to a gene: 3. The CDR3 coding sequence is TGCAGTGCTAGAAAACTAGCGGGGCCCTACGAGCAGTACTTC. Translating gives CSARKLAGPYEQYF.

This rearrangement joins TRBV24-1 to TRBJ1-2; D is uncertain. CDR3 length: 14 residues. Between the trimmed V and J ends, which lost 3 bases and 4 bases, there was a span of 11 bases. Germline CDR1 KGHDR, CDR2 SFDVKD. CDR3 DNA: TGTGCCACCAGTGATCCCCCGAACAGCTATGGCTACACCTTC. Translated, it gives CATSDPPNSYGYTF.

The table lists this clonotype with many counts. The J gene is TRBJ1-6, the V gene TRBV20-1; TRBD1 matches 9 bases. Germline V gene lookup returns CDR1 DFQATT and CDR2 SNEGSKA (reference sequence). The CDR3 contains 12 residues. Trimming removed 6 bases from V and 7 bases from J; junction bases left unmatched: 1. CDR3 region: CSAGQGNSPLHF. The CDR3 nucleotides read TGCAGTGCGGGACAGGGAAATTCACCCCTCCACTTT.

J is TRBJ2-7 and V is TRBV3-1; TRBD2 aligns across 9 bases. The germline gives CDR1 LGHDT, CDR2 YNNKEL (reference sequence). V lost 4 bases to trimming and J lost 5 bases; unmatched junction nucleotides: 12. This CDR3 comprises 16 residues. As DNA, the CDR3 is TGTGCCAGCAGCCCCCCCTGGGGTAGCGGGAGCCACGAGCAGTACTTC. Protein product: CASSPPWGSGSHEQYF.

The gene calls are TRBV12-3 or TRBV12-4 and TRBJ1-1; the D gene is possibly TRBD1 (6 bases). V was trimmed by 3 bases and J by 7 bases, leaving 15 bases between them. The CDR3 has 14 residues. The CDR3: CASSLSGVPDEAFF. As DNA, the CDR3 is TGTGCCAGCAGTTTGTCAGGGGTCCCCGATGAAGCTTTCTTT.

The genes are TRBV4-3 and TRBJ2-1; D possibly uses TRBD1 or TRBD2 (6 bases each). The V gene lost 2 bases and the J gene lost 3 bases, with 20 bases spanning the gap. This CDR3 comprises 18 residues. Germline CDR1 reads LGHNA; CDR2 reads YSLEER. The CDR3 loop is CASSQTGPGGANYNEQFF. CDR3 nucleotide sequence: TGCGCCAGCAGCCAAACCGGTCCCGGGGGCGCCAACTACAATGAGCAGTTCTTC.

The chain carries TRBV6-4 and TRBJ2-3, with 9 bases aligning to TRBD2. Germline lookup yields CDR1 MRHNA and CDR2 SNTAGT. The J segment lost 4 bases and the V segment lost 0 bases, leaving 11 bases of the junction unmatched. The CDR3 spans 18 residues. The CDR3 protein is CASSDSAAGGPGSDTQYF. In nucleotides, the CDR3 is TGTGCCAGCAGTGACTCCGCGGCGGGAGGGCCTGGGTCAGATACGCAGTATTTT.

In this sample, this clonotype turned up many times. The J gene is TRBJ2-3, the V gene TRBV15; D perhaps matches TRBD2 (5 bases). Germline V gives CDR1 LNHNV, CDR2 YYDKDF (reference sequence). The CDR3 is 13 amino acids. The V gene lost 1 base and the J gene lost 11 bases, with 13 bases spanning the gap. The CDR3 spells CATSRGLGLQQYF. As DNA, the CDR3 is TGTGCCACCAGCAGAGGTTTAGGACTCCAGCAGTATTTT.

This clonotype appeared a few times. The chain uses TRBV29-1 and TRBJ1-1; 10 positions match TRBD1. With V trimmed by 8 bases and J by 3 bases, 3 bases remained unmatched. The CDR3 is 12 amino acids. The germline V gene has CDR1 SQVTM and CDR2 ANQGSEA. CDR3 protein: CSTGTGDTEAFF. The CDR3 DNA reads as TGCAGCACGGGGACAGGGGACACTGAAGCTTTCTTT.

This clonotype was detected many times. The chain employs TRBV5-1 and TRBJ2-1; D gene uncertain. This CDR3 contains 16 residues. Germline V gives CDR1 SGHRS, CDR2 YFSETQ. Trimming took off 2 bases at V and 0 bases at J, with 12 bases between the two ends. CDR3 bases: TGCGCCAGCAGCTTCGATAGCCGAAGCTCCTACAATGAGCAGTTCTTC. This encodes CASSFDSRSSYNEQFF.

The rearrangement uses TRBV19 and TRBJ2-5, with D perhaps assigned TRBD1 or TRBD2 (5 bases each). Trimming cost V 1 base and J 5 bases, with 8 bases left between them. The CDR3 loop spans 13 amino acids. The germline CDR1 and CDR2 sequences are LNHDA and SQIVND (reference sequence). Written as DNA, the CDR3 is TGTGCCAGTAGTATAGCCTGGGGGGAGACCCAGTACTTC. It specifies CASSIAWGETQYF.

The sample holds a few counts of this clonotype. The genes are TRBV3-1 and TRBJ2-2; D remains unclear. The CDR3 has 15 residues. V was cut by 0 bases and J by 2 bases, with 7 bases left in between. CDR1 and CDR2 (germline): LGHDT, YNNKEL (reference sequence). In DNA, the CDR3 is TGTGCCAGCAGCCAAGATTCCTACAACACCGGGGAGCTGTTTTTT. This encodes CASSQDSYNTGELFF.

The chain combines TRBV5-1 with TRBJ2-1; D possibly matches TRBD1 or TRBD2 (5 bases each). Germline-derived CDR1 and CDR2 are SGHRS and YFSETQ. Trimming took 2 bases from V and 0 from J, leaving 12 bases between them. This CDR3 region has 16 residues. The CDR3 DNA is TGCGCCAGCAGCTTTGGGGGTAGGAGCTCCTACAATGAGCAGTTCTTC. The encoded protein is CASSFGGRSSYNEQFF.

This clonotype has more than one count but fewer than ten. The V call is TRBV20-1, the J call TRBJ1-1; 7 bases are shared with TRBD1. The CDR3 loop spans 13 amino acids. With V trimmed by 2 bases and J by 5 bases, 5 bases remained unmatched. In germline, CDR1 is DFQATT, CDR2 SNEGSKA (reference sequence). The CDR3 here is CSARNRGGTEAFF. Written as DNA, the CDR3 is TGCAGTGCTAGAAACAGGGGTGGAACTGAAGCTTTCTTT.

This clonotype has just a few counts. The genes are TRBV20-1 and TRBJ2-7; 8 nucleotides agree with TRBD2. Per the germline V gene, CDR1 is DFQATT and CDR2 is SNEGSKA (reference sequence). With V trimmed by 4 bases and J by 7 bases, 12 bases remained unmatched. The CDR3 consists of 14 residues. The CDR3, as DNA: TGCAGTGCTATTGCCGGGACTAGACTTCGGGAGCAGTACTTC. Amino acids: CSAIAGTRLREQYF.

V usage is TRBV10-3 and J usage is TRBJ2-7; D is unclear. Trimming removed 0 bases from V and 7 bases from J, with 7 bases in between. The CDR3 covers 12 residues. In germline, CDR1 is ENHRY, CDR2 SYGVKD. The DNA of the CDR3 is TGTGCCATCAGTGAGTCGAACGGAGAGCAGTACTTC. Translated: CAISESNGEQYF.

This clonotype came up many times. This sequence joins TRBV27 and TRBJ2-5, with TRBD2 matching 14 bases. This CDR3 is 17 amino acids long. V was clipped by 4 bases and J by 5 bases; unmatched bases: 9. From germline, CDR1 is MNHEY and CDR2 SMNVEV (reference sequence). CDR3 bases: TGTGCCAGCAGTTCCCGACTAGCGGGAGGGCCGGGTGAGACCCAGTACTTC. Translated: CASSSRLAGGPGETQYF.

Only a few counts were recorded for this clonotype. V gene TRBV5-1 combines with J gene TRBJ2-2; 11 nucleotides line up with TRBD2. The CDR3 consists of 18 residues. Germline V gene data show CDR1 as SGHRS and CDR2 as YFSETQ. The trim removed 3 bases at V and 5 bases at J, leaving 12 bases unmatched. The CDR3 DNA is TGCGCCAGCAGCTCCGATAGTACTAGCGGGAGATTGACCGGGGAGCTGTTTTTT. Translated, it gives CASSSDSTSGRLTGELFF.

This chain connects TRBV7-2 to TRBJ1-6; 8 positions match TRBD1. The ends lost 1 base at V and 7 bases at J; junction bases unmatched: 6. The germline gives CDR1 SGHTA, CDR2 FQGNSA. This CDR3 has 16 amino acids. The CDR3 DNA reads TGTGCCAGCAGCTTAGAAGGGGACAGGAGGAATTCACCCCTCCACTTT. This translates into CASSLEGDRRNSPLHF.

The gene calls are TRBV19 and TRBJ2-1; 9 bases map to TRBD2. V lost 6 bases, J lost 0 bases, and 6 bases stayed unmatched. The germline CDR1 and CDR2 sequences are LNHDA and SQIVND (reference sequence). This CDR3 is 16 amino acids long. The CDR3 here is CASRPRTSDSYNEQFF. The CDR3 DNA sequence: TGTGCCAGTAGGCCACGGACTAGCGACTCCTACAATGAGCAGTTCTTC.

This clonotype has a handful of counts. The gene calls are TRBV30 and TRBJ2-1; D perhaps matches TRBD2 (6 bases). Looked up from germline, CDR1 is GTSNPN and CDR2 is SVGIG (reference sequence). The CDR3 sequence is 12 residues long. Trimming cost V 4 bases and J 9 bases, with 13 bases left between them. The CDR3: CAWTVGGIEQFF. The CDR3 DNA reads TGTGCCTGGACCGTTGGAGGGATTGAGCAGTTCTTC.

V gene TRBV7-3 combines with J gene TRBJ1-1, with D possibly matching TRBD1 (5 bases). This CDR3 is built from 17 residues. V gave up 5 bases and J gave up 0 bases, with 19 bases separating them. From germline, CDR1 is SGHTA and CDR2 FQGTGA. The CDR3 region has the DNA TGTGCCAGCAGCCTTTACGCCGGGGGGGTGGTGAACACTGAAGCTTTCTTT. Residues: CASSLYAGGVVNTEAFF.

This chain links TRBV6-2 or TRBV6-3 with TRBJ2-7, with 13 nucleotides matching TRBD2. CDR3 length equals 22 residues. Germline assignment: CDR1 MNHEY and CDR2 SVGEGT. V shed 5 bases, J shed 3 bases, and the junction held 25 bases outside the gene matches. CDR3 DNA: TGTGCCAGCAGTCCCTACCGACCGCAGACGGGACTAGCGGGACTTAAGGTCTACGAGCAGTACTTC. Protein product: CASSPYRPQTGLAGLKVYEQYF.

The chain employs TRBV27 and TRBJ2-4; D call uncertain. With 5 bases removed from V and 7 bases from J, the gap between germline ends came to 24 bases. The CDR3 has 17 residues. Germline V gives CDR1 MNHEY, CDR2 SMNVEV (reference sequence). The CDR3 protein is CASSPPNPMRFGNIQYF. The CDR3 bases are TGTGCCAGCAGTCCCCCTAATCCCATGCGATTTGGGAACATTCAGTACTTC.

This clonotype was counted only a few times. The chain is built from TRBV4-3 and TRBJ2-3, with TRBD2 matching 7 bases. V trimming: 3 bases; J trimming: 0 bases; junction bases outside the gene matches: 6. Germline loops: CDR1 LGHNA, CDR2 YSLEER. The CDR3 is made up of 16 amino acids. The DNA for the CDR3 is TGCGCCAGCAGCCATAAGACTAGCAGCAGCACAGATACGCAGTATTTT. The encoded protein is CASSHKTSSSTDTQYF.

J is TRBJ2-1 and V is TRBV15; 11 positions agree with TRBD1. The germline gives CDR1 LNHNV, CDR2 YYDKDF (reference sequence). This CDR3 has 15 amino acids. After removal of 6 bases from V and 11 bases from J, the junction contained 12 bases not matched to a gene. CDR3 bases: TGTGCCACCAGTGGGACAGGGGGAAATAGGAATCAGCAGTTCTTC. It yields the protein CATSGTGGNRNQQFF.

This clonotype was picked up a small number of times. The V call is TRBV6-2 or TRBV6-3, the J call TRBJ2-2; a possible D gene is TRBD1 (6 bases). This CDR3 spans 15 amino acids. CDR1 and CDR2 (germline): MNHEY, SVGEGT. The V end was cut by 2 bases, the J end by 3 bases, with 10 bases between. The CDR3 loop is CASSYQDRHTGELFF. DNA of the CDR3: TGTGCCAGCAGTTACCAGGACAGACACACCGGGGAGCTGTTTTTT.

The CDR3 DNA reads as TGTGCCAGCAGGACAGGGGATGGCTACACCTTC. Translated: CASRTGDGYTF. The chain uses TRBV6-1 and TRBJ1-2, with 8 bases identical to TRBD1. The J segment lost 6 bases and the V segment lost 6 bases, leaving 0 bases of the junction unmatched. Germline V gene data show CDR1 as MNHNS and CDR2 as SASEGT. This CDR3 is built from 11 residues.

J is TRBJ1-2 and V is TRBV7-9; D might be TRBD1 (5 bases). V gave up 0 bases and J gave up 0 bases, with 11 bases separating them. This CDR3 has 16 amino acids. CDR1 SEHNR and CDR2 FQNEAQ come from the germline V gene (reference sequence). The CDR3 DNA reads TGTGCCAGCAGCTTAGCGGGGCAGCCAGCTAACTATGGCTACACCTTC. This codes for CASSLAGQPANYGYTF.

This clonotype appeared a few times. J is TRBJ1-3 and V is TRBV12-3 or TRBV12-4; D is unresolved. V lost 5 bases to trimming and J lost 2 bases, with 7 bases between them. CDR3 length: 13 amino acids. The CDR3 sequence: CASSPIAGNTIYF. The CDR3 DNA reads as TGTGCCAGCAGTCCTATAGCTGGAAACACCATATATTTT.

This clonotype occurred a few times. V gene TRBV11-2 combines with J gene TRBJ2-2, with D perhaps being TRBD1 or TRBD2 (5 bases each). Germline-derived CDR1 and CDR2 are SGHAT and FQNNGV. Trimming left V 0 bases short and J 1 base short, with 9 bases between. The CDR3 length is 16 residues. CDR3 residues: CASSLESGRNTGELFF. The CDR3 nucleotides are TGTGCCAGCAGCTTAGAGTCAGGGAGGAACACCGGGGAGCTGTTTTTT.